This T cell receptor (beta chain) was sequenced during a study of blood T cell repertoires in COVID-19. Whole-study context: PBMCs, B-cell-depleted T cells, or T cells provided the cDNA or gDNA that made up the material.

This CDR3 region has 15 residues. CDR1 is SGHKS and CDR2 is YYEKEE in the germline V gene (reference sequence). V lost 0 bases to trimming and J lost 0 bases, with 7 bases between them. Per the authors' pipeline: Amplification of reference gene primers was used by the study to estimate nucleated cell counts. TCRdb keeps only in-frame clones here, not all; method: immunoSEQ multiplex PCR. The DNA was the basis for D and trimming; V, J and clone size are from that table. The table has about 220,000 clones, less than 90% seen once. The sequenced sample was peripheral blood. The gene calls are TRBV5-5 and TRBJ2-1, with no clear D. This TCR was recovered from a man between 25 and 39 years old with active or convalescent COVID-19. The CDR3 DNA follows: TGTGCCAGCAGCTTGGGAGGATTCTCCTACAATGAGCAGTTCTTC. Protein product: CASSLGGFSYNEQFF. Together with reference TRBV5-5 and TRBJ2-1, the CDR3 gives the full variable domain: DAGVTQSPTHLIKTRGQQVTLRCSPISGHKSVSWYQQVLGQGPQFIFQYYEKEERGRGNFPDRFSARQFPNYSSELNVNALLLGDSALYLCASSLGGFSYNEQFFGPGTRLTVL.